These T cell receptor beta chains were read from a single sample in a study of PD-1 blockade in classical Hodgkin lymphoma. Produced via immunoSEQ multiplex PCR; TCRdb's table is partial and in-frame only. The table lists approximately 37,000 clones, around 78% of them singletons. This sample comprised peripheral blood mononuclear cells (PBMCs), obtained at baseline. The receptors derive from a human donor with classical Hodgkin lymphoma. Both conserved end residues are trimmed from each CDR3. Each record gives: D gene, J gene, clone size, V gene, CDR3 protein. A D gene is named only where the DNA matches it firmly. Size is stated for part of the rows, as once, few or many counts, or as a class when the clone is expanded.

d_call: NA; j_call: TRBJ1-2; clone_size: NA; v_call: TRBV2; cdr3_aa: ASSELGRDYGYT
d_call: NA; j_call: TRBJ1-1; clone_size: NA; v_call: TRBV30; cdr3_aa: AWTRTQTEAF
d_call: NA; j_call: TRBJ1-2; clone_size: NA; v_call: TRBV7-2; cdr3_aa: ASSPPGWGYT
d_call: TRBD1; j_call: TRBJ2-7; clone_size: NA; v_call: TRBV4-3; cdr3_aa: ASSQGTGLSYEQY
d_call: NA; j_call: TRBJ2-2; clone_size: once; v_call: TRBV12-5; cdr3_aa: ASGGGSTGELF
d_call: NA; j_call: TRBJ2-1; clone_size: NA; v_call: TRBV2; cdr3_aa: ASSERDGLNNEQF
d_call: NA; j_call: TRBJ1-2; clone_size: NA; v_call: TRBV6-1; cdr3_aa: ASSEDGAGGGYT
d_call: NA; j_call: TRBJ2-7; clone_size: NA; v_call: TRBV6-5; cdr3_aa: ASSYSRDYEQY
d_call: TRBD2; j_call: TRBJ2-6; clone_size: NA; v_call: TRBV7-2; cdr3_aa: ASSALAGAGANVLT
d_call: NA; j_call: TRBJ1-6; clone_size: few; v_call: TRBV6-6; cdr3_aa: ASSYSVLGDPPLH
d_call: NA; j_call: TRBJ1-2; clone_size: NA; v_call: TRBV18; cdr3_aa: ASSEGRGDGYT
d_call: NA; j_call: TRBJ2-3; clone_size: NA; v_call: TRBV20-1; cdr3_aa: SATVRDTQY
d_call: TRBD1; j_call: TRBJ1-2; clone_size: NA; v_call: TRBV9; cdr3_aa: ASSTRGLGYGYT
d_call: NA; j_call: TRBJ1-2; clone_size: NA; v_call: TRBV11-2; cdr3_aa: ASSLLGLGGYT
d_call: NA; j_call: TRBJ1-2; clone_size: NA; v_call: TRBV2; cdr3_aa: ASSDEGDGYT
d_call: NA; j_call: TRBJ2-4; clone_size: NA; v_call: TRBV9; cdr3_aa: ASSVEGLDDIQY
d_call: NA; j_call: TRBJ2-5; clone_size: NA; v_call: TRBV7-6; cdr3_aa: ASSLRGGETQY
d_call: NA; j_call: TRBJ1-1; clone_size: NA; v_call: TRBV7-2; cdr3_aa: ASSLASRTEAF
d_call: TRBD1; j_call: TRBJ2-7; clone_size: NA; v_call: TRBV30; cdr3_aa: AWTGTGVEQY
d_call: NA; j_call: TRBJ2-5; clone_size: few; v_call: TRBV15; cdr3_aa: ATSDGVRETQY
d_call: NA; j_call: TRBJ2-2; clone_size: few; v_call: TRBV18; cdr3_aa: ASSPQTGAGELF
d_call: NA; j_call: TRBJ2-7; clone_size: NA; v_call: TRBV7-8; cdr3_aa: ASSPRPAGSSYEQY
d_call: TRBD1; j_call: TRBJ1-4; clone_size: NA; v_call: TRBV10-2; cdr3_aa: ASTTGQANEKLF
d_call: TRBD1; j_call: TRBJ1-5; clone_size: NA; v_call: TRBV2; cdr3_aa: ASSQRGQQHQPQH
d_call: NA; j_call: TRBJ2-1; clone_size: NA; v_call: TRBV5-6; cdr3_aa: ASSLEDSSYNEQF
d_call: NA; j_call: TRBJ1-1; clone_size: NA; v_call: TRBV20-1; cdr3_aa: SAREETEAF
d_call: NA; j_call: TRBJ1-4; clone_size: NA; v_call: TRBV11-2; cdr3_aa: ASSFTAYEKLF
d_call: NA; j_call: TRBJ1-1; clone_size: NA; v_call: TRBV21-1; cdr3_aa: ASSKPSFEAF
d_call: NA; j_call: TRBJ2-7; clone_size: NA; v_call: TRBV6-1; cdr3_aa: ASQPTGGSYEQY
d_call: NA; j_call: TRBJ2-1; clone_size: NA; v_call: TRBV11-2; cdr3_aa: ASSLGTNNEQF
d_call: NA; j_call: TRBJ2-3; clone_size: NA; v_call: TRBV6-5; cdr3_aa: ASSRGDRFTDTQY
d_call: NA; j_call: TRBJ2-2; clone_size: NA; v_call: TRBV7-2; cdr3_aa: ASSTSGDRATGELF
d_call: TRBD2; j_call: TRBJ2-3; clone_size: NA; v_call: TRBV9; cdr3_aa: ASSVGFWGLGADTQY
d_call: TRBD1; j_call: TRBJ2-7; clone_size: NA; v_call: TRBV6-1; cdr3_aa: ASSGTGSPEQY
d_call: TRBD1; j_call: TRBJ1-2; clone_size: NA; v_call: TRBV5-4; cdr3_aa: ASSSPGQVYGYT
d_call: NA; j_call: TRBJ1-6; clone_size: NA; v_call: TRBV7-9; cdr3_aa: ASSLQGNSPLH
d_call: NA; j_call: TRBJ2-2; clone_size: NA; v_call: TRBV5-6; cdr3_aa: ASSPGTGGELF
d_call: NA; j_call: TRBJ2-4; clone_size: NA; v_call: TRBV7-9; cdr3_aa: ASSLGQATAKNIQY
d_call: TRBD1; j_call: TRBJ2-7; clone_size: NA; v_call: TRBV4-1; cdr3_aa: ASSPGTGLYEQY
d_call: NA; j_call: TRBJ2-1; clone_size: NA; v_call: TRBV19; cdr3_aa: ASSIDRASSNEQF
d_call: TRBD2; j_call: TRBJ2-7; clone_size: NA; v_call: TRBV6-1; cdr3_aa: ASSAGGPYEQY
d_call: NA; j_call: TRBJ2-1; clone_size: once; v_call: TRBV2; cdr3_aa: ASSPTGYNEQF
d_call: NA; j_call: TRBJ2-7; clone_size: NA; v_call: TRBV18; cdr3_aa: ASSKDRNTYEQY
d_call: NA; j_call: TRBJ2-2; clone_size: NA; v_call: TRBV12-5; cdr3_aa: ASGLVGWEDTGELF
d_call: NA; j_call: TRBJ2-7; clone_size: few; v_call: TRBV19; cdr3_aa: ASRYYYTGPGEQY
d_call: NA; j_call: TRBJ2-2; clone_size: few; v_call: TRBV30; cdr3_aa: AWRVQARAWTGELF
d_call: NA; j_call: TRBJ1-4; clone_size: NA; v_call: TRBV7-2; cdr3_aa: ASSSRPGYGEKLF
d_call: TRBD2; j_call: TRBJ2-7; clone_size: NA; v_call: TRBV4-1; cdr3_aa: ASSQDREGGSSYEQY
d_call: NA; j_call: TRBJ2-3; clone_size: NA; v_call: TRBV29-1; cdr3_aa: SVTGPDTQY
d_call: NA; j_call: TRBJ1-4; clone_size: NA; v_call: TRBV19; cdr3_aa: ASTRQWGQSNEKLF
d_call: NA; j_call: TRBJ2-7; clone_size: once; v_call: TRBV27; cdr3_aa: ASSYGLGDYEQY